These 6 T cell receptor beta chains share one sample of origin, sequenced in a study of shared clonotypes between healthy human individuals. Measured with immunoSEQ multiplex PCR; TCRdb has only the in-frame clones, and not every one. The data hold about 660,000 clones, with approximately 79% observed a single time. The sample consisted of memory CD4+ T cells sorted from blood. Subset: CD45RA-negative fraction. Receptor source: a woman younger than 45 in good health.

The CDR3 loop is CASSESQAPNYGYTF. The CDR3 nucleotides read TGTGCCAGCAGCGAATCCCAGGCCCCTAACTATGGCTACACCTTC. The chain uses TRBV28 and TRBJ1-2; D is unresolved. V gave up 6 bases and J gave up 0 bases, with 14 bases separating them. The germline CDR1 and CDR2 sequences are MDHEN and SYDVKM. The CDR3 runs 15 residues.

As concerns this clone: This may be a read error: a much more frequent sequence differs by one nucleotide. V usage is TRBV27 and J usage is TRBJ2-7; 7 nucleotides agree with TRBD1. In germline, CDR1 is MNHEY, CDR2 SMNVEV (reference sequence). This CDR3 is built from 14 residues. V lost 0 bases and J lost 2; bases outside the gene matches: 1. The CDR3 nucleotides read TGTGCCAGCAGTTTATCCGGGACAGCCTACGAGCAGTACTTC. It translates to CASSLSGTAYEQYF.

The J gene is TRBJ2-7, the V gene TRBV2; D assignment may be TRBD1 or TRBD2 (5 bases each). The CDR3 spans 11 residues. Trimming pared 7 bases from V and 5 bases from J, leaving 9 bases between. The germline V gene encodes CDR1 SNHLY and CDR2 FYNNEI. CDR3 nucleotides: TGTGCCAGCAAAGGGACCCACGAGCAGTACTTC. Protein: CASKGTHEQYF.

This chain's CDR3 is CASSSLTSAASTDTQYF. In nucleotides, the CDR3 is TGTGCCAGCAGTTCCTTGACTAGCGCCGCTAGCACAGATACGCAGTATTTT. This chain joins TRBV27 and TRBJ2-3; 8 positions match TRBD2. This CDR3 is 17 amino acids long. With 4 bases clipped from V and 0 bases from J, the junction kept 9 bases outside the gene matches. Germline V CDR1 and CDR2: MNHEY, SMNVEV (reference sequence).

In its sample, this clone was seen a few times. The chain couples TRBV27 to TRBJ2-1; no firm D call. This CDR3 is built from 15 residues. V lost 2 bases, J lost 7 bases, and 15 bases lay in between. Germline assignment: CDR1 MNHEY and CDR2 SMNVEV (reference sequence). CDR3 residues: CASSLRDIGLNEQFF. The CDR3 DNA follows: TGTGCCAGCAGTTTAAGAGACATAGGGCTGAATGAGCAGTTCTTC.

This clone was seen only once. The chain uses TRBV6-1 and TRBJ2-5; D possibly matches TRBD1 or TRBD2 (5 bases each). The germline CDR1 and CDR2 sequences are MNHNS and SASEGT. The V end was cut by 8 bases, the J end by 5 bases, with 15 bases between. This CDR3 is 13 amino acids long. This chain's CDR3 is CASSRGPWETQYF. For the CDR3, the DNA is TGTGCCAGCTCCCGGGGCCCGTGGGAGACCCAGTACTTC.